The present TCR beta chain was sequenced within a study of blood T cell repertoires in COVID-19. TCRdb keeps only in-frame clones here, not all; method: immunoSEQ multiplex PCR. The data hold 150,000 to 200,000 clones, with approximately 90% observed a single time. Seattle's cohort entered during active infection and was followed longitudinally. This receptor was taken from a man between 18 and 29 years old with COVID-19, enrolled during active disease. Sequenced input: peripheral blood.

The CDR3 DNA follows: TGTGCCAGCAGCCCCCGGGCTAGCGGGTACAATGAGCAGTTCTTC. It specifies CASSPRASGYNEQFF. The chain recombines TRBV14 with TRBJ2-1; the match to TRBD2 covers 8 bases. The CDR3 extends over 15 amino acids. CDR1 is SGHDN and CDR2 is FVKESK in the germline V gene. The trim removed 4 bases at V and 4 bases at J, leaving 6 bases unmatched. Together with reference TRBV14 and TRBJ2-1, the CDR3 gives the full variable domain: EAGVTQFPSHSVIEKGQTVTLRCDPISGHDNLYWYRRVMGKEIKFLLHFVKESKQDESGMPNNRFLAERTGGTYSTLKVQPAELEDSGVYFCASSPRASGYNEQFFGPGTRLTVL.